A single sample is the source of the 2 T cell receptor beta chains below, sequenced in a study of T cells in Graves' hyperthyroidism and ophthalmopathy. The source material, RNA transcripts, was used to amplify TCR beta CDR3 regions. Using the HTBI primer set, a first-round RT-PCR was run on the TCR CDR3. Using its own MiXCR run on the multiplex PCR reads, TCRdb lists one record per CDR3 protein. Here the sample spans around 300,000 distinct CDR3 sequences, around 14% being singletons. The sequencing input was blood. All receptors derive from a young woman with Graves' hyperthyroidism.

This clonotype was seen only once. This clone may be a read error of a much larger clone one base away. V usage is TRBV29-1 and J usage is TRBJ2-1; no definite D call. Germline lookup yields CDR1 SQVTM and CDR2 ANQGSEA. The CDR3 is 12 residues long. The CDR3 is CSVALAYNGQFF. The CDR3 region has the DNA TGCAGCGTTGCTTTAGCTTACAATGGGCAGTTCTTC.

The gene calls are TRBV30 and TRBJ2-1, with 7 bases lining up with TRBD1. The CDR3 has 11 amino acids. Looked up from germline, CDR1 is GTSNPN and CDR2 is SVGIG (reference sequence). The V and J ends lost 8 bases and 8 bases, in that order; junction bases with no gene match: 6. CDR3 in DNA: TGTGCCCAAAATCAGGGGGATGAGCAGTTCTTC. The encoded protein is CAQNQGDEQFF.